The clone carrying this T cell receptor (beta chain) was observed a few times. Its matching antigen is unknown. This specimen belongs to a study of cytomegalovirus exposure and HLA in healthy donors. Study outcomes and limitations: DRB1 showed the most TCR associations and HLA-C the fewest in a later analysis, as rates varied by HLA locus. Being productive about 87% or about 30% of the time was typical of most TCR beta V segments in an earlier analysis. In a later analysis, HLA-associated TCR beta chains were more clonally expanded than equally common others.

The CDR3 length is 12 residues. The V end lost 6 bases, the J end lost 6 bases, and 11 bases lay between the germline ends. The germline V gene has CDR1 SNHLY and CDR2 FYNNEI. PCR amplification relied on 60 Vbeta primers (plus 13 Jbeta primers). Sequenced by immunoSEQ multiplex PCR; TCRdb stores in-frame clones only, minus some. The sample carries some 120,000 clones, 6.5% to 9.5% recorded once. The sequenced sample was PBMCs. The rearrangement joins TRBV2 to TRBJ1-2; D might be TRBD1 (6 bases). The receptor comes from a man aged 35 to 55 in good health and CMV-seronegative. The CDR3 bases are TGTGCCAGCAGCCCTAGACAGGATGGCTACACCTTC. It translates to CASSPRQDGYTF.